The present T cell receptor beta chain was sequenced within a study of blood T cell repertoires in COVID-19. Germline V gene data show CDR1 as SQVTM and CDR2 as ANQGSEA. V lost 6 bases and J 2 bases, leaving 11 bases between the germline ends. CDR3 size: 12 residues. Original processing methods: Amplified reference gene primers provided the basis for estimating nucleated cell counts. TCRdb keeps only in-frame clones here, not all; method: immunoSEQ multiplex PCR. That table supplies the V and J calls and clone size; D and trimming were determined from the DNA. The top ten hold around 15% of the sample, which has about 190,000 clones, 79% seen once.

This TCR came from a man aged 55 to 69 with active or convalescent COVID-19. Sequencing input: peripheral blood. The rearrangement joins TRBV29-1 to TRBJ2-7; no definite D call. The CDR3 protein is CSVNSNTYEQYF. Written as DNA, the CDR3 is TGCAGCGTCAACAGCAACACCTACGAGCAGTACTTC.